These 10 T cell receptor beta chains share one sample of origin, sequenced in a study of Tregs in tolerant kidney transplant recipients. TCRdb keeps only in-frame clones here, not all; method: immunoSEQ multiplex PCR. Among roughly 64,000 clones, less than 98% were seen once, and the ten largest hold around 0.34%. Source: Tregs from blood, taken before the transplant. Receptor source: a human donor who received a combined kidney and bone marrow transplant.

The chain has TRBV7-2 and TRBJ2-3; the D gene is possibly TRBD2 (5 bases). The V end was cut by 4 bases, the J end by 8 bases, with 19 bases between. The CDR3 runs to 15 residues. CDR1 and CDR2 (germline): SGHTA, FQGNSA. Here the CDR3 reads CASSSGRGEVVTQYF. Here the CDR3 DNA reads TGTGCCAGCAGCTCCGGACGGGGTGAGGTCGTTACGCAGTATTTT.

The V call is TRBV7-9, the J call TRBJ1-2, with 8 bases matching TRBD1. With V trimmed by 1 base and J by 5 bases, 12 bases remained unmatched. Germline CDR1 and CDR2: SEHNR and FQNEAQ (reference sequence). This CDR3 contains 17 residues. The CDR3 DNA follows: TGTGCCAGCAGCTTAGAAGGGGCGCGACAGGGGATTTATGGCTACACCTTC. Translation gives CASSLEGARQGIYGYTF.

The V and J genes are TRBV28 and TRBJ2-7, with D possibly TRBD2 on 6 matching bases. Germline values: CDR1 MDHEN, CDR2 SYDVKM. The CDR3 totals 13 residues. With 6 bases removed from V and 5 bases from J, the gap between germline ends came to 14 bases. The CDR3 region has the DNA TGTGCCAGCAGGGGCGGAGGGGTCCACGAGCAGTACTTC. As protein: CASRGGGVHEQYF. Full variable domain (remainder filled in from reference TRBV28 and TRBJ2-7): DVKVTQSSRYLVKRTGEKVFLECVQDMDHENMFWYRQDPGLGLRLIYFSYDVKMKEKGDIPEGYSVSREKKERFSLILESASTNQTSMYLCASRGGGVHEQYFGPGTRLTVT.

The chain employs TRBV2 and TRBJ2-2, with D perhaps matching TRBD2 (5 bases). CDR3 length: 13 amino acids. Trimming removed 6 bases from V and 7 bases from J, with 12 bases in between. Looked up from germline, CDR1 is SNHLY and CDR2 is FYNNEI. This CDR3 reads CASSASRGGELFF. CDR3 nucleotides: TGTGCCAGCAGCGCTAGCCGGGGCGGGGAGCTGTTTTTT.

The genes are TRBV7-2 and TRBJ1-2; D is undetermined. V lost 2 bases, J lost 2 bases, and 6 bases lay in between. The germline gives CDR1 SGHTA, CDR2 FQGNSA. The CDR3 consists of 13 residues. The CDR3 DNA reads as TGTGCCAGCAGCTTATGGGAGAACTATGGCTACACCTTC. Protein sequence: CASSLWENYGYTF. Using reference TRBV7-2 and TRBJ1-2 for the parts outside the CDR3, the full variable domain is GAGVSQSPSNKVTEKGKDVELRCDPISGHTALYWYRQSLGQGLEFLIYFQGNSAPDKSGLPSDRFSAERTGGSVSTLTIQRTQQEDSAVYLCASSLWENYGYTFGSGTRLTVV.

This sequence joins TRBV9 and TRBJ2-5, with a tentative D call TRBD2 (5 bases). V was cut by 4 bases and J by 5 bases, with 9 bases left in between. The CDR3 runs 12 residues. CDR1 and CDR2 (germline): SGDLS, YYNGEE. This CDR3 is CASSKDWETQYF. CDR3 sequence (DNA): TGTGCCAGCAGCAAGGACTGGGAGACCCAGTACTTC.

As DNA, the CDR3 is TGTGCCAGCAGCTTGTTACTAGCGGGAGTTATGTACTTC. Its protein product is CASSLLLAGVMYF. The chain couples TRBV7-2 to TRBJ2-5; 11 nucleotides match TRBD2. The germline V gene encodes CDR1 SGHTA and CDR2 FQGNSA. The length of the CDR3 is 13 residues. Trimming cost V 3 bases and J 13 bases; bases outside gene matches: 7.

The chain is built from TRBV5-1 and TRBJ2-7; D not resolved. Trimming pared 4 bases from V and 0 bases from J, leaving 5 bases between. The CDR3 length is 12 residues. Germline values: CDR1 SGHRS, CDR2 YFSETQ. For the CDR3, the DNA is TGCGCCAGCAGCCCCTCCTCCTACGAGCAGTACTTC. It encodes CASSPSSYEQYF.

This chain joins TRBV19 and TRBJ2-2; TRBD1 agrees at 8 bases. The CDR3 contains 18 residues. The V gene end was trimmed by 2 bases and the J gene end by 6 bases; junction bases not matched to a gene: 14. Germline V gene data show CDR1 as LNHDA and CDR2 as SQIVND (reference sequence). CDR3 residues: CASSIRGPGQVGPGELFF. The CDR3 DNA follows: TGTGCCAGTAGTATACGGGGTCCGGGACAGGTCGGTCCCGGGGAGCTGTTTTTT.

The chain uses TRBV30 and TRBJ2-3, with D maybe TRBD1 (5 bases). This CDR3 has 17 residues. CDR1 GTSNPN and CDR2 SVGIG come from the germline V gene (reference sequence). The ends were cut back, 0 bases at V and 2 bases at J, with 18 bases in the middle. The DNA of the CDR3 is TGTGCCTGGAGTGTACGTTATGAGCACAGGATCACAGATACGCAGTATTTT. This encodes CAWSVRYEHRITDTQYF.